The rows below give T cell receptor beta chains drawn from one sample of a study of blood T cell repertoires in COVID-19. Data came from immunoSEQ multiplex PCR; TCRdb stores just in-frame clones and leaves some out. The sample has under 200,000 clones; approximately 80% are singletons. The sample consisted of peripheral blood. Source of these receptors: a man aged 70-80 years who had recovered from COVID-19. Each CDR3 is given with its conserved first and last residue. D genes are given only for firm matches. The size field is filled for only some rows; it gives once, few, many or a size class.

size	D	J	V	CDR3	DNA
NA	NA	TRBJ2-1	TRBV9	CASSVDSGFVEQFF	TGTGCCAGCAGCGTAGACTCAGGTTTTGTTGAGCAGTTCTTC
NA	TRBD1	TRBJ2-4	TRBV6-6	CAVTGGSKNIQYF	TGTGCCGTCACAGGGGGCTCCAAAAACATTCAGTACTTC
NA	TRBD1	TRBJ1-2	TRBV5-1	CASSPGQGGSGYTF	TGCGCCAGCAGCCCGGGACAGGGGGGGTCTGGCTACACCTTC
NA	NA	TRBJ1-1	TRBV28	CAIRKADREAFF	TGTGCCATCCGGAAAGCCGACAGGGAAGCTTTCTTT
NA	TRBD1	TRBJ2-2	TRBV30	CAWITGGGWNTGELFF	TGTGCCTGGATCACAGGGGGAGGCTGGAACACCGGGGAGCTGTTTTTT
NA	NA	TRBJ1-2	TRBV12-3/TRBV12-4	CASSSYEGDTF	TGTGCCAGCAGCAGCTACGAAGGGGACACCTTC
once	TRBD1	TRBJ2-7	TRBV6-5	CASISDRLTYEQYF	TGTGCCAGCATCTCGGACAGGTTAACCTACGAGCAGTACTTC
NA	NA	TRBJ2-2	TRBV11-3	CASSLGGTGELFF	TGTGCCAGCAGCTTAGGCGGCACCGGGGAGCTGTTTTTT
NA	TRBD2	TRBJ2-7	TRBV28	CASSPTSASYEQYF	TGTGCCAGCAGTCCAACTAGCGCATCCTACGAGCAGTACTTC
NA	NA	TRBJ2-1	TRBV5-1	CASSFPTYNEQFF	TGCGCCAGCAGCTTCCCAACTTACAATGAGCAGTTCTTC
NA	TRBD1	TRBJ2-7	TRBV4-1	CASSQGTGGGEQYF	TGCGCCAGCAGCCAAGGGACAGGGGGCGGAGAGCAGTACTTC
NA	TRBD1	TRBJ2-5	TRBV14	CASSQEAGTAYQETQYF	TGTGCCAGCAGCCAAGAGGCTGGGACAGCGTACCAAGAGACCCAGTACTTC
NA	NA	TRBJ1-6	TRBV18	CASSPREGTHSPLHF	TGTGCCAGCTCACCACGGGAGGGGACACATTCACCCCTCCACTTT
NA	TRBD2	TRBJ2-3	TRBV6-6	CASTGGRSTDTQYF	TGTGCCAGCACGGGCGGGAGGAGCACAGATACGCAGTATTTT
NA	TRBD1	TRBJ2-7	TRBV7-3	CASSLQGQGWEQYF	TGTGCCAGCAGCTTACAGGGACAGGGTTGGGAGCAGTACTTC
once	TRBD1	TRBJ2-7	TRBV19	CASSGQDPSTDEQYF	TGTGCCAGTAGTGGACAGGACCCTTCGACGGACGAGCAGTACTTC
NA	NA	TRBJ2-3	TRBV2	CASSEGGVTSDTQYF	TGTGCCAGCAGTGAGGGGGGAGTAACCTCCGATACGCAGTATTTT
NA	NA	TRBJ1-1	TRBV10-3	CAIAGTQNTEAFF	TGTGCCATTGCCGGGACACAGAACACTGAAGCTTTCTTT
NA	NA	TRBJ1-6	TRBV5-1	CASSDPRGQSDSPLHF	TGCGCCAGCAGCGACCCGCGAGGACAGAGCGATTCACCCCTCCACTTT
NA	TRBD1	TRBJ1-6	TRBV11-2	CASSRDSLGSPLHF	TGTGCCAGCAGCCGGGACAGCCTCGGTTCACCCCTCCACTTT
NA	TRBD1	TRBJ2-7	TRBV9	CASSVGQGASYEQYF	TGTGCCAGCAGCGTAGGACAGGGGGCCTCCTACGAGCAGTACTTC
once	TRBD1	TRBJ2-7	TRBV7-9	CASSLGQGPYGHSYEQYF	TGTGCCAGCAGCTTGGGACAGGGGCCCTATGGCCACTCCTACGAGCAGTACTTC
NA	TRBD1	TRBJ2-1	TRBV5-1	CASRLDRNYNEQFF	TGCGCCAGCAGACTGGACAGGAATTACAATGAGCAGTTCTTC
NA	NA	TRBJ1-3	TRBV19	CASGSGNTIYF	TGTGCCAGTGGCTCGGGAAACACCATATATTTT
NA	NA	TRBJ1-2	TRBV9	CASSGLMGADYGYTF	TGTGCCAGCAGCGGGCTAATGGGAGCGGATTATGGCTACACCTTC
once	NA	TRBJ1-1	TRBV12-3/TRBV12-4	CASSLGLVAFF	TGTGCCAGCAGTTTAGGCTTAGTAGCTTTCTTT
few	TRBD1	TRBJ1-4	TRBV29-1	CSVTGTGEEKLFF	TGCAGCGTTACCGGGACAGGGGAGGAAAAACTGTTTTTT
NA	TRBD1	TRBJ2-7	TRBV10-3	CAIRTGTGVHEQYF	TGTGCCATCAGAACCGGGACAGGGGTCCACGAGCAGTACTTC
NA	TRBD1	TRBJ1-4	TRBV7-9	CASSTHRGTNEKLFF	TGTGCCAGCAGCACCCACAGGGGGACTAATGAAAAACTGTTTTTT
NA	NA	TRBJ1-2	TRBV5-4	CASSVQDYGYTF	TGTGCCAGCAGCGTACAGGACTATGGCTACACCTTC
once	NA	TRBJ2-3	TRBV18	CASSTSGSTDTQYF	TGTGCCAGCTCAACGAGCGGGAGCACAGATACGCAGTATTTT
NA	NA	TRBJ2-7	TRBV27	CASSLPGAEQYF	TGTGCCAGCAGTCTCCCGGGAGCCGAGCAGTACTTC
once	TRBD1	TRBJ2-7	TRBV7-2	CASSLMDRVSYEQYF	TGTGCCAGCAGCTTAATGGACAGGGTCTCCTACGAGCAGTACTTC
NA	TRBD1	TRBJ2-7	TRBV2	CASNSGTGNYEQYF	TGTGCCAGCAATTCCGGGACAGGGAACTACGAGCAGTACTTC
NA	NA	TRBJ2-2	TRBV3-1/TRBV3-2	CASSQEEGGVNGELFF	TGTGCCAGCAGCCAAGAAGAGGGCGGAGTTAACGGGGAGCTGTTTTTT
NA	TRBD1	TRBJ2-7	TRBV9	CASSEGQGGPYEQYF	TGTGCCAGCAGCGAGGGACAGGGAGGTCCCTACGAGCAGTACTTC
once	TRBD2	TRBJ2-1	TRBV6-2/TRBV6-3	CASSYTSANEQFF	TGTGCCAGCAGTTATACTAGCGCGAATGAGCAGTTCTTC
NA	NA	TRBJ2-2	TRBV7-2	CASSLSAGMNTGELFF	TGTGCCAGCAGCTTAAGTGCGGGTATGAACACCGGGGAGCTGTTTTTT
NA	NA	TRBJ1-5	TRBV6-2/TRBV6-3	CASSYSGSHSNQPQHF	TGTGCCAGCAGTTACTCGGGGAGCCATAGCAATCAGCCCCAGCATTTT
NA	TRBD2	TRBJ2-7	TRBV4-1	CASSPAGSGSVYEQYF	TGCGCCAGCAGCCCCGCCGGTAGCGGGAGTGTATACGAGCAGTACTTC
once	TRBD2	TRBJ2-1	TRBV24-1	CATSEGGRALGNEQFF	TGTGCCACCAGTGAAGGCGGGAGGGCCTTAGGAAATGAGCAGTTCTTC
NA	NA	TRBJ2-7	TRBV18	CASSPATGTYEQYF	TGTGCCAGCTCACCCGCTACAGGGACCTACGAGCAGTACTTC